Listed below are T cell receptor beta chains from one sample, sequenced in a study of T cell repertoires in cytomegalovirus infection. TCRdb recomputed calls from the reads with MiXCR, one row per CDR3 protein. The top ten hold 13% of the sample, which has more than 400,000 distinct CDR3 sequences, around a quarter seen once. What was sequenced was PBMCs. The receptor source for this set is a human donor in good health (CMV status not recorded). Some clones in this sample may be carry-over from other donors' samples. Each CDR3 is given without its conserved first and last residue.

V	J	CDR3
TRBV4-1	TRBJ2-7	ASSQGIPTGNYEQY
TRBV7-2	TRBJ2-1	ASSLVRSGRLGYNEQF
TRBV12-5	TRBJ1-2	ASGFLTLNGYT
TRBV29-1	TRBJ2-2	SVAGVYTGELF
TRBV7-3	TRBJ2-1	ASSSRAASGRNEQF
TRBV6-1	TRBJ1-5	ASSVTGGGNQPQH
TRBV5-5	TRBJ2-1	ASSLIGVSYNEQF
TRBV7-6	TRBJ2-1	ASSSTGTSSNEQF
TRBV15	TRBJ2-1	ATSRDRRNVGAGGRREQF
TRBV6-2/TRBV6-3	TRBJ1-5	ASRQGWTQPQH
TRBV7-2	TRBJ2-4	ASSSTFTRNIQY
TRBV19	TRBJ1-1	ASSIRDAEAF
TRBV18	TRBJ2-1	ASSPLGIAGVNEQF
TRBV6-1	TRBJ2-1	ASRDSGQGIHEQF
TRBV7-9	TRBJ2-1	ASSLLSGLDNEQF
TRBV20-1	TRBJ2-1	SARAGPSLKNEQF
TRBV24-1	TRBJ1-2	ATSDRGQHLGYT
TRBV25-1	TRBJ1-2	ASPNPDEHYGYT
TRBV11-1	TRBJ2-1	ASSLVAGEGEQF
TRBV4-3	TRBJ2-3	ASSRTQLGSTDTQY
TRBV20-1	TRBJ2-1	SAREPNYNEQF
TRBV12-3/TRBV12-4	TRBJ1-2	ASRTTGGGYGYT
TRBV7-8	TRBJ1-1	ASSLDDRLNTEAF
TRBV7-2	TRBJ1-2	ASSLDSNYGYT
TRBV29-1	TRBJ1-2	SVEDRSSAGYT
TRBV4-1	TRBJ1-2	ASSQGEGTGAFGYT
TRBV7-2	TRBJ1-1	ASSFSPFQGHEAF
TRBV12-3/TRBV12-4	TRBJ2-2	ATRWTPNTGELF
TRBV7-8	TRBJ2-1	ASSKAPGTGIHNEQF
TRBV7-2	TRBJ1-2	ASSLGRVNNYGYT
TRBV29-1	TRBJ2-2	SASPRLAGEPGELF
TRBV20-1	TRBJ2-2	SARAAGGNTGELF
TRBV7-8	TRBJ2-5	ASSLTARKDETQY
TRBV7-9	TRBJ2-2	ASSQSFFSGELF
TRBV7-2	TRBJ1-6	ASSFGDSYNSPLH
TRBV12-3/TRBV12-4	TRBJ1-1	ASSLGVEAF
TRBV27	TRBJ2-1	ASARSYNEQF
TRBV12-3/TRBV12-4	TRBJ1-6	ASSNRGVSPLH
TRBV6-1	TRBJ1-2	ASSPERPYDYGYT
TRBV15	TRBJ2-1	ATSRDLAATSSYNEQF
TRBV5-6	TRBJ1-1	ASSADRGRDTEAF
TRBV12-3/TRBV12-4	TRBJ2-7	ASSPGGSGYEQY
TRBV10-3	TRBJ1-6	AISESGFSSPLH
TRBV2	TRBJ2-1	ASSPGLAGLYNEQF
TRBV7-2	TRBJ2-7	ASSTGTVTYEQY
TRBV28	TRBJ1-2	ASSFIGGGGYT
TRBV5-4	TRBJ1-4	ASSFDSNNEKLF
TRBV7-6	TRBJ2-7	ASSLGAYEQY
TRBV6-6	TRBJ2-7	ASSYSMRGSSYEQY
TRBV7-8	TRBJ2-4	ASSSTGSNIQY
TRBV10-3	TRBJ2-5	AIQTSVGGPQETQY
TRBV10-3	TRBJ2-1	AINKGDEQF
TRBV24-1	TRBJ1-3	ATSDFPPTGGDHIAGNTIY
TRBV7-2	TRBJ1-1	ASSFIDTEAF
TRBV12-3/TRBV12-4	TRBJ1-5	ASGATGHNNQPQH